The present entry profiles one T cell receptor beta chain with its context. CDR1 and CDR2 from the germline V gene are SGHNT and YYREEE (reference sequence). V trimming: 0 bases; J trimming: 5 bases; junction bases outside the gene matches: 3. This CDR3 region has 15 residues. Per the original methods: Nucleated cell counts were estimated from reference gene primer amplification. Clones were read by immunoSEQ multiplex PCR, and TCRdb kept only the in-frame ones, dropping some. The V and J calls and clone size are taken from that table; D and trimming were inferred from the DNA. The repertoire holds roughly 260,000 clones, with around four fifths as singletons. These data originate in a study of blood T cell repertoires in COVID-19. Whole-study context: Donors in the United States, Italy and Spain gave samples during acute or convalescent COVID-19. Nucleic acid was either cDNA or gDNA, and it came from T cells, B-cell-depleted T cells, or PBMCs.

The chain employs TRBV5-4 and TRBJ2-3; 10 nucleotides agree with TRBD2. The source of this sequence is a woman between 35 and 50 years old with active or convalescent COVID-19. Sequenced sample: peripheral blood. The CDR3 bases are TGTGCCAGCAGCTTGGGCCTAGCGGGGGTAGATACGCAGTATTTT. The encoded protein is CASSLGLAGVDTQYF.